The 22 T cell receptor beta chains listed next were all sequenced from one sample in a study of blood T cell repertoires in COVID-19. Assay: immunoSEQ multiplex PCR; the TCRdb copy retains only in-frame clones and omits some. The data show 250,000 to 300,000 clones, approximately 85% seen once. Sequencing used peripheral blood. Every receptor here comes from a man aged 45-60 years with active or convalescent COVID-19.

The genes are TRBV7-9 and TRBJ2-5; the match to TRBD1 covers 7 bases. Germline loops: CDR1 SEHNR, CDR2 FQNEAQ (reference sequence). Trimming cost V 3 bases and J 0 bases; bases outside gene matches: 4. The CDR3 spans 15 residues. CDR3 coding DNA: TGTGCCAGCAGCTTCCCGACAGGGAACCAAGAGACCCAGTACTTC. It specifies CASSFPTGNQETQYF.

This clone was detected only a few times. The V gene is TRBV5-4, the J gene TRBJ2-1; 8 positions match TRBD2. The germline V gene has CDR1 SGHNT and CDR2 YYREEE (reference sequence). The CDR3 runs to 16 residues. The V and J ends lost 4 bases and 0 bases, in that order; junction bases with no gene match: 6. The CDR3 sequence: CASSGIAGTSYNEQFF. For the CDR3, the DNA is TGTGCCAGCAGCGGAATAGCGGGGACCTCCTACAATGAGCAGTTCTTC. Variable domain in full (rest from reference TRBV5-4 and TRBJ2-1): ETGVTQSPTHLIKTRGQQVTLRCSSQSGHNTVSWYQQALGQGPQFIFQYYREEENGRGNFPPRFSGLQFPNYSSELNVNALELDDSALYLCASSGIAGTSYNEQFFGPGTRLTVL.

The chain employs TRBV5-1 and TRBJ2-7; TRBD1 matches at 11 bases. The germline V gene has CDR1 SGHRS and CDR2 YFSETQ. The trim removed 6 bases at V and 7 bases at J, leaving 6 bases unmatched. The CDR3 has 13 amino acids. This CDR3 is CASTPDRGREQYF. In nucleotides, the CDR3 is TGCGCCAGCACCCCGGACAGGGGGCGTGAGCAGTACTTC. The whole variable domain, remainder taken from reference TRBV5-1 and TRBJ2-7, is KAGVTQTPRYLIKTRGQQVTLSCSPISGHRSVSWYQQTPGQGLQFLFEYFSETQRNKGNFPGRFSGRQFSNSRSEMNVSTLELGDSALYLCASTPDRGREQYFGPGTRLTVT.

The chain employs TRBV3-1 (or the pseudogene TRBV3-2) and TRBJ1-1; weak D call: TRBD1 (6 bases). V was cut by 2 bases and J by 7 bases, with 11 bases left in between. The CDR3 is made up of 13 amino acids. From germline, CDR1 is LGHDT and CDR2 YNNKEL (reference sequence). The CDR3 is CASSQLTGHEAFF. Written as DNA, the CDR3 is TGTGCCAGCAGCCAACTAACAGGGCATGAAGCTTTCTTT.

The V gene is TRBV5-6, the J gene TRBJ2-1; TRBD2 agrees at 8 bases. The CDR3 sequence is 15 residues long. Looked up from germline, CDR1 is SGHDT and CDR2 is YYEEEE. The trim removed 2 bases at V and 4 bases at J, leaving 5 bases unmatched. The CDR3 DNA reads TGTGCCAGCAGCTTAGGACTAGCCATTTACAATGAGCAGTTCTTC. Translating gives CASSLGLAIYNEQFF.

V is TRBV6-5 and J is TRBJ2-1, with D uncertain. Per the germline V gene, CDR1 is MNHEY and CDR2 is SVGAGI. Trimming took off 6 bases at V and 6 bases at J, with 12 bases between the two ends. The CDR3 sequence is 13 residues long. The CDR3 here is CASSVLLLNEQFF. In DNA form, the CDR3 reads TGTGCCAGCAGCGTACTACTCCTCAATGAGCAGTTCTTC.

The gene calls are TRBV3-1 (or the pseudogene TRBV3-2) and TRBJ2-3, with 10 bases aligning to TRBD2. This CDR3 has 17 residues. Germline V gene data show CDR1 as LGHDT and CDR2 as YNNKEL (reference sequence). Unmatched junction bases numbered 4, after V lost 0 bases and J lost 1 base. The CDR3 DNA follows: TGTGCCAGCAGCCAAGAAGAAGGACTAGCGGGCACAGATACGCAGTATTTT. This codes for CASSQEEGLAGTDTQYF.

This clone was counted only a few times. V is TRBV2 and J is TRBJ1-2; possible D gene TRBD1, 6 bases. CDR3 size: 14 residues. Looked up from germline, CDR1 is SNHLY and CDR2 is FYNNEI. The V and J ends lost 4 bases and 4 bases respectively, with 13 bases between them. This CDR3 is CASSGTVPVYGYTF. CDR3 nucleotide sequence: TGTGCCAGCAGTGGGACAGTACCAGTCTATGGCTACACCTTC.

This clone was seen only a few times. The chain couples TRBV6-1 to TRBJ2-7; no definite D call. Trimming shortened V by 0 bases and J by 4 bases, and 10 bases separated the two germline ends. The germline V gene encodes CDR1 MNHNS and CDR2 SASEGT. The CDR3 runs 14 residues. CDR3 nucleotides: TGTGCCAGCAGTGAAGCGAGTATCAGGTACGAGCAGTACTTC. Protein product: CASSEASIRYEQYF.

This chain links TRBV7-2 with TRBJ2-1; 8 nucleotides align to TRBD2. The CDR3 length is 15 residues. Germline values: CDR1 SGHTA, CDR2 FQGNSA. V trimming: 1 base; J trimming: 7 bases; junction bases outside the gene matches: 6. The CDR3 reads CASSLDHSGGNEQFF. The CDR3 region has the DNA TGTGCCAGCAGCTTAGACCACTCGGGGGGGAATGAGCAGTTCTTC. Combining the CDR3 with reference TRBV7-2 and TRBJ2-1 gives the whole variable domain GAGVSQSPSNKVTEKGKDVELRCDPISGHTALYWYRQSLGQGLEFLIYFQGNSAPDKSGLPSDRFSAERTGGSVSTLTIQRTQQEDSAVYLCASSLDHSGGNEQFFGPGTRLTVL.

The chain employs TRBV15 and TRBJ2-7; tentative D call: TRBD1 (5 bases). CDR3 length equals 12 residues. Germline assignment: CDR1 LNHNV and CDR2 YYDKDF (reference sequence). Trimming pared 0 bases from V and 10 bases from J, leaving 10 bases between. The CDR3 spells CATSRDQTVQYF. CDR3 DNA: TGTGCCACCAGCAGAGATCAGACAGTTCAGTACTTC.

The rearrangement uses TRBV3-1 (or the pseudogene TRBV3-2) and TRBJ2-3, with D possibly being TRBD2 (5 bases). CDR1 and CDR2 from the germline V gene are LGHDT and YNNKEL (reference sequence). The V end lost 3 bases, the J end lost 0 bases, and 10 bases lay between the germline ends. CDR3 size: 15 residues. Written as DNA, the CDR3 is TGTGCCAGCAGCCAGAGTAGGACTAGCACAGATACGCAGTATTTT. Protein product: CASSQSRTSTDTQYF.

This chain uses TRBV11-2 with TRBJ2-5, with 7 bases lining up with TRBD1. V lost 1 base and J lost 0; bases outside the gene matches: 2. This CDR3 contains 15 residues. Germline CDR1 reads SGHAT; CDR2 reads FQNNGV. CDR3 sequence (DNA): TGTGCCAGCAGCTTAGGAGGGACAGACCAAGAGACCCAGTACTTC. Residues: CASSLGGTDQETQYF.

Written as DNA, the CDR3 is TGTGCCAGCAGCCTCCAATTCGGGTCGACTGAAGCTTTCTTT. Protein product: CASSLQFGSTEAFF. V usage is TRBV27 and J usage is TRBJ1-1; D gene ambiguous. This CDR3 is built from 14 residues. Germline lookup yields CDR1 MNHEY and CDR2 SMNVEV (reference sequence). V was cut by 6 bases and J by 5 bases, with 16 bases left in between.

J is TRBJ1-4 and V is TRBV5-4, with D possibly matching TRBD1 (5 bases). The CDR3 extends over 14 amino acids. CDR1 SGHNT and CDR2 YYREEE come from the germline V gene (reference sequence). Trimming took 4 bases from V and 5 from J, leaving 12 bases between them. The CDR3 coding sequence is TGTGCCAGCAGCCTCACCGGGGGGAATGAAAAACTGTTTTTT. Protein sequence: CASSLTGGNEKLFF.

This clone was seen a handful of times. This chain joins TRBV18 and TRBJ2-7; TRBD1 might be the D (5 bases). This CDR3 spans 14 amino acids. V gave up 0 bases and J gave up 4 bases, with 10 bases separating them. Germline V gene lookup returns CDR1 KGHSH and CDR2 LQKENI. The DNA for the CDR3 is TGTGCCAGCTCACCACCGAACAGGCCGTACGAGCAGTACTTC. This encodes CASSPPNRPYEQYF.

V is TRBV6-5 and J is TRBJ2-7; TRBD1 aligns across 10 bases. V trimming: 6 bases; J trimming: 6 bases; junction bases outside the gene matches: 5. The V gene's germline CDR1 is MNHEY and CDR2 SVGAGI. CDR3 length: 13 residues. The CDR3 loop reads CASRRTGGSEQYF. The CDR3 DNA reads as TGTGCCAGCAGGAGGACAGGGGGGTCCGAGCAGTACTTC.

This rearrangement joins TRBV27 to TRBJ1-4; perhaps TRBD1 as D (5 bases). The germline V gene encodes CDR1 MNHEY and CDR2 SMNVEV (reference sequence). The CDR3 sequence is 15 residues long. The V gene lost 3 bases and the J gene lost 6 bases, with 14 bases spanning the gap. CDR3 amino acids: CASSFISGMDEKLFF. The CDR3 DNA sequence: TGTGCCAGCAGTTTTATCTCAGGGATGGATGAAAAACTGTTTTTT.

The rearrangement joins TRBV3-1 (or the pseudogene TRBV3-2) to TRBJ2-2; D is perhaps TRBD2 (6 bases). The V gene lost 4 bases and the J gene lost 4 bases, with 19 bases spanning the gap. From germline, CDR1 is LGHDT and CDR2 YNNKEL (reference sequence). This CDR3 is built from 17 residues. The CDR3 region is CASSPTAAGRGTGELFF. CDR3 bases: TGTGCCAGCAGCCCCACGGCGGCGGGGCGGGGCACCGGGGAGCTGTTTTTT.

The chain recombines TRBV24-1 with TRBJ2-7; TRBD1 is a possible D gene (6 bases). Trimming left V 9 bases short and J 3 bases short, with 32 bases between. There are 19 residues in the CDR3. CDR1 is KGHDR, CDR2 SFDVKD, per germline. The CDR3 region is CATPPKYMGRGAPNYEQYF. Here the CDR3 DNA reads TGTGCCACCCCCCCCAAATACATGGGCAGGGGCGCTCCCAACTACGAGCAGTACTTC.

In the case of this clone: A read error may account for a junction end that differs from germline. The CDR3: CASSQAGAGGEKTVF. The CDR3 coding sequence is TGTGCCAGCAGCCAAGCGGGGGCAGGGGGTGAGAAAACGGTTTTT. The V call is TRBV3-1 (or the pseudogene TRBV3-2), the J call TRBJ1-4, with TRBD1 matching over 7 bases. Germline V gene data show CDR1 as LGHDT and CDR2 as YNNKEL (reference sequence). This CDR3 is 15 amino acids long.

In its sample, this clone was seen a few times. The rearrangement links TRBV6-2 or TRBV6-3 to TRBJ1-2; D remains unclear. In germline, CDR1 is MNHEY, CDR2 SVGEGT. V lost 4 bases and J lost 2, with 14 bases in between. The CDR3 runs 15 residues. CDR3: CASSSALLRNYGYTF. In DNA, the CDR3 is TGTGCCAGCAGTTCCGCTCTATTAAGAAACTATGGCTACACCTTC.